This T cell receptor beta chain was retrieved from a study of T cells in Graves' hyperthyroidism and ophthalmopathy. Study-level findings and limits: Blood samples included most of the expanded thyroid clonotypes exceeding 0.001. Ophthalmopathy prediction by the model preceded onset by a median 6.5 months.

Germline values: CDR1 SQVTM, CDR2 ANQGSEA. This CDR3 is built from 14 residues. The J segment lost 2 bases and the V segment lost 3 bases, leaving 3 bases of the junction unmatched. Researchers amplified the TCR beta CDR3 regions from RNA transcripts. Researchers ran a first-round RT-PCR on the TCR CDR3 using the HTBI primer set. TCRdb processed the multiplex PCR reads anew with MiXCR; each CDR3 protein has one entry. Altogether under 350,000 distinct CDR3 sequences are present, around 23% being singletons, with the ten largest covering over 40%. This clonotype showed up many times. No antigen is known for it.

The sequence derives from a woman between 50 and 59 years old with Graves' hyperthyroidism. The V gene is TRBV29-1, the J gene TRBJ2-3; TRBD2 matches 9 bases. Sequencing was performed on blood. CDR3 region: CSVEGGGATDTQYF. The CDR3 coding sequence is TGCAGCGTTGAGGGCGGGGGGGCCACAGATACGCAGTATTTT.